This TCR beta chain was identified during a study of identical twins. Study-level points and caveats: Part of the zero-insertion signal could reflect confounding by invariant MAIT and iNKT cells. Models predicted too little out-of-frame TCR alpha sharing in monozygotic twins. Where beta out-of-frame sequences were concerned, excess twin sharing was weaker.

MiXCR, run by TCRdb on the 5' RACE reads, gives a single entry per CDR3 protein. The repertoire holds under 350,000 distinct CDR3 sequences, with roughly 10% as singletons. The CDR3 extends over 16 amino acids. V was pared by 4 bases and J by 7 bases, with 21 bases between. CDR1 is LGHNA, CDR2 YSLEER, per germline. This clonotype occurred many times. What it binds is not known. This sample also appeared in a second study, on yellow fever vaccine responses in identical twins.

The source of this sequence is a woman aged 18-29 years in good health. This chain uses TRBV4-3 with TRBJ2-3, with D possibly being TRBD1 (5 bases). Sequencing was done on a sample of CD8+ T cells sorted from blood. This chain's CDR3 is CASSPVRGLVSNTQYF. In nucleotides, the CDR3 is TGCGCCAGCAGCCCAGTAAGGGGCCTGGTTTCAAATACGCAGTATTTT.